Sequencing of this T cell receptor (beta chain) was carried out in a study of blood T cell repertoires in COVID-19. Study in general: PBMCs, B-cell-depleted T cells, or T cells were the source of the cDNA or gDNA that made up the material.

The assay was immunoSEQ multiplex PCR, and TCRdb's table has in-frame clones only and misses some. The data contain a few hundred thousand clones, under 95% of them singletons. The CDR3 contains 16 residues. Germline assignment: CDR1 WSHSY and CDR2 SAAADI. V dropped 2 bases and J dropped 0 bases, with 12 bases sitting between them. The rearrangement joins TRBV10-2 to TRBJ2-3, with D perhaps matching TRBD2 (6 bases). The sample taken for sequencing was PBMCs or T cells enriched from blood (not recorded which). This TCR came from a woman between 25 and 40 years old who had recovered from COVID-19. The CDR3 is CASSEPTSRSTDTQYF. In DNA form, the CDR3 reads TGCGCCAGCAGTGAGCCCACTAGCAGAAGCACAGATACGCAGTATTTT.